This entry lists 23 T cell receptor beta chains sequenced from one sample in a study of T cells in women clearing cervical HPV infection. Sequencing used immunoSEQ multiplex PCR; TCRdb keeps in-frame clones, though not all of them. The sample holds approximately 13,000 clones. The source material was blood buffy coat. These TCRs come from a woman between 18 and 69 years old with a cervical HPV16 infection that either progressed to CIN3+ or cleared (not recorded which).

This CDR3 reads CASSRGQLLGQPQHF. CDR3 DNA, as far as it was read: TGTGCCAGCAGCCGAGGACAGCTTTTAGGTCAGCCC. V gene TRBV28 combines with J gene TRBJ1-5; tentatively, D is TRBD1 (6 bases). The read ends 3 residues shy of where the CDR3 ends; the end is completed using the germline J gene. V was cut by 6 bases and J by 6 bases, with 18 bases left in between. The CDR3 sequence is 15 residues long. Germline values: CDR1 MDHEN, CDR2 SYDVKM.

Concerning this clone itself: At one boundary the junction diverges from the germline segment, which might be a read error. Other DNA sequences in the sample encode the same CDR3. Incomplete CDR3 DNA: TGTGCCAGCACGGGAGCAGGGGCCTCTGGAAACACA. Translated, it gives CASTGAGASGNT. The CDR3 in full is CASTGAGASGNTIYF. V and J are TRBV6-2 or TRBV6-3 and TRBJ1-3, with D tentatively TRBD1 (6 bases). The CDR3 extends 3 residues past the end of the read, so its final part is completed from the germline J gene. Germline V lookup: CDR1 MNHEY, CDR2 SVGEGT. There are 15 residues in the CDR3.

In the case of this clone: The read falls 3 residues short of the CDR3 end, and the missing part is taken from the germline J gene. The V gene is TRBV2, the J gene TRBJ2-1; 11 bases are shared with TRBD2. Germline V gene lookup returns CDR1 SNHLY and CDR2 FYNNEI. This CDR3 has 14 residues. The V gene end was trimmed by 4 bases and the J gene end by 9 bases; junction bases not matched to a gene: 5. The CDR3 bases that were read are TGTGCCAGCAGTGCCGGACTAGCGGGCGTTGAG. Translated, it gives CASSAGLAGVE. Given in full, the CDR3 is CASSAGLAGVEQFF.

The CDR3 here is CSASSVQHRLPYGYTF. The CDR3 bases that were read are TGCAGTGCTAGTAGTGTACAGCACCGCCTTCCCTATGGC. This chain links TRBV20-1 with TRBJ1-2, with D hard to call. The read is 3 residues too short to cover the CDR3 end, so that end is filled in from the germline J gene. CDR1 DFQATT and CDR2 SNEGSKA come from the germline V gene (reference sequence). The CDR3 runs 16 residues. The V end lost 3 bases, the J end lost 4 bases, and 21 bases lay between the germline ends.

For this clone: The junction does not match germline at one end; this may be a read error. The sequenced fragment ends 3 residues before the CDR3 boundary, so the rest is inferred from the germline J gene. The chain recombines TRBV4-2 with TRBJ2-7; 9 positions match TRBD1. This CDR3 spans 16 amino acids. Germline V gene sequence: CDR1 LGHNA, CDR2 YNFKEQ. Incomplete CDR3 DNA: TGCGCCAGCAGCCGCCGTCCCGGGACAGGGTTCCACGAG. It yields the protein CASSRRPGTGFHE. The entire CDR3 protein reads CASSRRPGTGFHEQYF.

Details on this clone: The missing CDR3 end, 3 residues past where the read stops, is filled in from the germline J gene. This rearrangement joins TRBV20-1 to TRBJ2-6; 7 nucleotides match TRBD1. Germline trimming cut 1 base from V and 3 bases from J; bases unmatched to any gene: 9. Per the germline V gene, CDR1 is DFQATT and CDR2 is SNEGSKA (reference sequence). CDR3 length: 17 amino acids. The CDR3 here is CSARGVEGGGGANVLTF. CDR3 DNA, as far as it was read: TGCAGTGCTAGAGGAGTGGAAGGGGGCGGTGGGGCCAACGTC.

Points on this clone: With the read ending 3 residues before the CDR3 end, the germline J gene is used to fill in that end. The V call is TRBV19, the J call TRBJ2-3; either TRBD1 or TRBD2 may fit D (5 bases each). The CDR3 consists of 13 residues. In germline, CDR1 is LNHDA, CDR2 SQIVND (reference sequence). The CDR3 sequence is CASSTGWGETQYF. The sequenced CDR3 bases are TGTGCCAGTAGTACAGGGTGGGGAGAGACG.

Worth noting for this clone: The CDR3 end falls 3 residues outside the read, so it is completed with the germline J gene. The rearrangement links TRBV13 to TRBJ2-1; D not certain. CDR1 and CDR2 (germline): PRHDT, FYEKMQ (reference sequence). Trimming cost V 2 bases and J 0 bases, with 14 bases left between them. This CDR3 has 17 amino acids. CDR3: CASSLFFTTSSYNEQFF. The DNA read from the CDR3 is TGTGCCAGCAGCTTATTCTTTACTACGAGCTCCTACAATGAG.

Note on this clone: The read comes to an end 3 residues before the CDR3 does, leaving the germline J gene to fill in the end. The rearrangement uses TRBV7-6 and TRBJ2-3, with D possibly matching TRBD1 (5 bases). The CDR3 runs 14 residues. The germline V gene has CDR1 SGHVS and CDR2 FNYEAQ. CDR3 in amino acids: CASSLRQGVETQYF. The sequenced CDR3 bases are TGTGCCAGCAGCTTAAGGCAGGGTGTGGAGACG.

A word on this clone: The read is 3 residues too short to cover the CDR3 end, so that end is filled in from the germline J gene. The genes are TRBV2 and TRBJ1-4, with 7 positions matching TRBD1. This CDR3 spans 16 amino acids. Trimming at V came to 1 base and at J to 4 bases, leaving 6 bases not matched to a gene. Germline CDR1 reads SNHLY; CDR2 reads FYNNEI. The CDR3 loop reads CASSEDRTGHNEKLFF. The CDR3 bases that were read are TGTGCCAGCAGTGAAGACCGGACAGGACATAATGAAAAA. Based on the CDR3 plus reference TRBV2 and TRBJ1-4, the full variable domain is EPEVTQTPSHQVTQMGQEVILRCVPISNHLYFYWYRQILGQKVEFLVSFYNNEISEKSEIFDDQFSVERPDGSNFTLKIRSTKLEDSAMYFCASSEDRTGHNEKLFFGSGTQLSVL.

The CDR3 here is CSATPFRDRDQPQYF. Partial CDR3 DNA: TGCAGTGCTACACCATTCCGGGACAGAGATCAGCCG. The chain is built from TRBV20-1 and TRBJ2-3, with TRBD1 identical over 7 bases. The observed sequence ends 3 residues before the CDR3 terminus, with the missing tail filled in from the germline J gene. The CDR3 is made up of 15 amino acids. Looked up from germline, CDR1 is DFQATT and CDR2 is SNEGSKA (reference sequence).

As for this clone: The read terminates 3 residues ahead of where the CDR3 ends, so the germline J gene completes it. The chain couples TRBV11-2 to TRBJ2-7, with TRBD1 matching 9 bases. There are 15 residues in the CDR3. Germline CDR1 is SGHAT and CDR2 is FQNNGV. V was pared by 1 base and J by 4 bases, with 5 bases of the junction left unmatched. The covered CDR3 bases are TGTGCCAGCAGCTTAGGTGGACAGGGGTATTACGAG. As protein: CASSLGGQGYYE. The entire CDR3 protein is CASSLGGQGYYEQYF.

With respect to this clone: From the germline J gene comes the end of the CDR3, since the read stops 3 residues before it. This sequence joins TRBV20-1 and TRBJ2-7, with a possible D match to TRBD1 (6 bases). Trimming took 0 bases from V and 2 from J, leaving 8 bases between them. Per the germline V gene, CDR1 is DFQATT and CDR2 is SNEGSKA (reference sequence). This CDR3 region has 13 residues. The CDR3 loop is CSARDRTAYEQYF. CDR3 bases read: TGCAGTGCTAGAGATCGGACAGCCTACGAG.

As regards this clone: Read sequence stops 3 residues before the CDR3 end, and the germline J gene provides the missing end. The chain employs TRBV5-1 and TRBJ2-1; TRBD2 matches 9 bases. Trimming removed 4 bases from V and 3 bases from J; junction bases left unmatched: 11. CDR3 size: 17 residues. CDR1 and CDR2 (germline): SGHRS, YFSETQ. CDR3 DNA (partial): TGCGCCAGCAGCCCGCCTGGACGGCGGGGGGGCTACAATGAG. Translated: CASSPPGRRGGYNE. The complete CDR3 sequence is CASSPPGRRGGYNEQFF.

CDR3 DNA, as far as it was read: TGTGCCAGTAGTATCGGGGAGGGTTACGAG. Translating it yields CASSIGEGYE. The CDR3 reads in full as CASSIGEGYEQYF. J is TRBJ2-7 and V is TRBV19; TRBD2 aligns across 7 bases. The missing CDR3 end, 3 residues past where the read stops, is filled in from the germline J gene. Germline trimming cut 3 bases from V and 4 bases from J; bases unmatched to any gene: 3. Germline V gives CDR1 LNHDA, CDR2 SQIVND (reference sequence). There are 13 residues in the CDR3.

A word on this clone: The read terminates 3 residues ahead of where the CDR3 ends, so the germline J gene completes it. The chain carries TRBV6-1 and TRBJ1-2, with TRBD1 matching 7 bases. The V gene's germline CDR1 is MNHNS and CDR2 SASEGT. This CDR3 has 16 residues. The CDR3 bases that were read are TGTGCCAGCAGTGGACACTCGACAGGGCCTTCCTACGAC. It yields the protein CASSGHSTGPSYD. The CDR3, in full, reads CASSGHSTGPSYDYTF.

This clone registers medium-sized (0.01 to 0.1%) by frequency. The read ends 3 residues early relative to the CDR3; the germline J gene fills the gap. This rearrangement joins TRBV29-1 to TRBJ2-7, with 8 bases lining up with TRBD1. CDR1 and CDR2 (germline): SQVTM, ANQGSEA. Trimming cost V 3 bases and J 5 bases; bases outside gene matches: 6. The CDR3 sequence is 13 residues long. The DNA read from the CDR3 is TGCAGCGTTGACCGGACAGGGAGGAACGAG. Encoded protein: CSVDRTGRNE. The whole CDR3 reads CSVDRTGRNEQYF.

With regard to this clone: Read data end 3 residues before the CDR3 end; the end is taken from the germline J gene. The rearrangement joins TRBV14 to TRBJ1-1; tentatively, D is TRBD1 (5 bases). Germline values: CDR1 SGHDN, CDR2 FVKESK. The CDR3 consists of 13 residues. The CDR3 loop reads CASSQDRGGSAFF. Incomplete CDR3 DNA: TGTGCCAGCAGCCAAGATCGGGGGGGGAGT.

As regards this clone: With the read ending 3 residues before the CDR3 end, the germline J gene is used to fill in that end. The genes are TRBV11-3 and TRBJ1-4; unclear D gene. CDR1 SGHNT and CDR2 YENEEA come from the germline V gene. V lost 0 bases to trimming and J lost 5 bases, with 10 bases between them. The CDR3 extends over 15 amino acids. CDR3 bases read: TGTGCCAGCAGCTTAGATCTGCAGACAAATGAAAAA. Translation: CASSLDLQTNEK. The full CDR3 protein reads CASSLDLQTNEKLFF.

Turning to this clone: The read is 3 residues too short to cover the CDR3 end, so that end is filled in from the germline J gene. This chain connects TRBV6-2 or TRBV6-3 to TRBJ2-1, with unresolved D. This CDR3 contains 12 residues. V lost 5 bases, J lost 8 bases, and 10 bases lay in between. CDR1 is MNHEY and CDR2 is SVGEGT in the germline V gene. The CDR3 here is CASSPKGHEQFF. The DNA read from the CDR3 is TGTGCCAGCAGTCCGAAAGGGCATGAG.

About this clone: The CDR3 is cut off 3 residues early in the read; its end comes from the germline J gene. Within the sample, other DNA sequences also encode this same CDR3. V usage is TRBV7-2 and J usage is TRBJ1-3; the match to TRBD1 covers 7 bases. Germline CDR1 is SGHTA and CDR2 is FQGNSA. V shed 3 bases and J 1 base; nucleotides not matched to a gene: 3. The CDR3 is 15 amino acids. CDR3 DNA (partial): TGTGCCAGCAGCTTCAGGACAGGTTCTGGAAACACC. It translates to CASSFRTGSGNT. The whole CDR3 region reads CASSFRTGSGNTIYF.

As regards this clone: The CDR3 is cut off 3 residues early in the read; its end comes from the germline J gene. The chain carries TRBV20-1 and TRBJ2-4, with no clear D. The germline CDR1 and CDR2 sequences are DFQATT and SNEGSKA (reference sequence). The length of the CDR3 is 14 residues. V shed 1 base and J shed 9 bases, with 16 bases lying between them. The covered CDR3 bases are TGCAGTGCTAGAGTCTCGCGATCCCACGGCATT. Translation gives CSARVSRSHGI. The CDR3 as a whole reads CSARVSRSHGIQYF.

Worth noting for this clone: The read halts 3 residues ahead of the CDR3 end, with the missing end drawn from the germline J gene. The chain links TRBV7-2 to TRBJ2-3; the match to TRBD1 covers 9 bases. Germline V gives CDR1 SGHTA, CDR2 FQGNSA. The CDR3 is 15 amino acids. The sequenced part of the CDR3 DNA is TGTGCCAGCAGCTCTTGGACAGGGGCCCAAGAGACG. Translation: CASSSWTGAQET. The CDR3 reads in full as CASSSWTGAQETQYF.